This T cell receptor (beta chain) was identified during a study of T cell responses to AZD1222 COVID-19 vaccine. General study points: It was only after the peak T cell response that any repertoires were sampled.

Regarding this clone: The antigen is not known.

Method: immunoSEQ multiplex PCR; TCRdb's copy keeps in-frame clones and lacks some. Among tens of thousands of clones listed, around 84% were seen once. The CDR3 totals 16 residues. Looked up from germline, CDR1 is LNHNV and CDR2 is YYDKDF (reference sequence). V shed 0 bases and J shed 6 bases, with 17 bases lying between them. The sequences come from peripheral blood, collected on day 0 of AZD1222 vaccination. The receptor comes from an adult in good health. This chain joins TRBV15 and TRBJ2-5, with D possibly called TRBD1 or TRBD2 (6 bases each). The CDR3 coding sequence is TGTGCCACCAGCAGAGATCTAGCCGGGGGCTCGAAGACCCAGTACTTC. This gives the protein CATSRDLAGGSKTQYF.